These 28 T cell receptor beta chains came from one sample sequenced in a study of CD8 T cells in ankylosing spondylitis. Each CDR3 protein is one row after TCRdb ran MiXCR on the 5' RACE reads. This sample has 250,000 to 350,000 distinct CDR3 sequences, with 20% to 25% found just once. Sequencing used blood, either unsorted or a sorted T cell fraction (not recorded which). The origin of the receptors is a female donor with ankylosing spondylitis or in good health (not recorded which).

By sample share, this clonotype is medium-sized. This chain connects TRBV12-3 or TRBV12-4 to TRBJ2-3, with a possible D match to TRBD2 (5 bases). The length of the CDR3 is 15 residues. The V and J ends lost 3 bases and 0 bases respectively, with 10 bases between them. The CDR3 is CASSLAGLSTDTQYF. CDR3 sequence (DNA): TGTGCCAGCAGTTTGGCGGGCCTCAGCACAGATACGCAGTATTTT.

This clonotype was picked up one time. This chain connects TRBV6-5 to TRBJ2-4; a weak D match, TRBD2 (6 bases). CDR1 is MNHEY, CDR2 SVGAGI, per germline. The CDR3 spans 15 residues. V lost 0 bases to trimming and J lost 6 bases, with 12 bases between them. The CDR3 sequence: CASSYSNRGGNIQYF. The CDR3 coding sequence is TGTGCCAGCAGTTACTCTAACCGGGGAGGAAACATTCAGTACTTC.

The V gene is TRBV5-1, the J gene TRBJ2-7; TRBD2 is a possible D gene (6 bases). CDR3 length equals 14 residues. V shed 1 base and J shed 4 bases, with 12 bases lying between them. Germline values: CDR1 SGHRS, CDR2 YFSETQ. The CDR3 region is CASSLRESLYEQYF. CDR3 nucleotides: TGCGCCAGCAGCTTGCGGGAGTCCCTTTACGAGCAGTACTTC.

The chain employs TRBV19 and TRBJ1-5; TRBD1 might be the D (5 bases). Looked up from germline, CDR1 is LNHDA and CDR2 is SQIVND (reference sequence). The CDR3 loop spans 15 amino acids. Trimming removed 7 bases at V and 0 bases at J, with 13 bases between. CDR3 sequence reads: CASTPGLYSNQPQHF. CDR3 coding DNA: TGTGCCAGTACCCCGGGGCTCTATAGCAATCAGCCCCAGCATTTT.

This clonotype was seen many times. V usage is TRBV4-3 and J usage is TRBJ2-7; 9 bases are shared with TRBD2. The CDR3 runs 14 residues. The germline CDR1 and CDR2 sequences are LGHNA and YSLEER. The ends lost 2 bases at V and 6 bases at J; junction bases unmatched: 5. The CDR3 DNA reads as TGCGCCAGCAGCCAATTAGCGGGAGAGGGCGAGCAGTACTTC. This sequence encodes CASSQLAGEGEQYF.

This clonotype was counted a few times. The chain recombines TRBV6-2 or TRBV6-3 with TRBJ2-1; a possible D gene is TRBD1 (5 bases). CDR1 and CDR2 (germline): MNHEY, SVGEGT. This CDR3 has 12 amino acids. Trimming took off 6 bases at V and 5 bases at J, with 8 bases between the two ends. The CDR3 coding sequence is TGTGCCAGCAGGCCAGGGAACAATGAGCAGTTCTTC. This gives the protein CASRPGNNEQFF.

Only a few counts were recorded for this clonotype. The chain uses TRBV5-1 and TRBJ2-1; either TRBD1 or TRBD2 may fit D (5 bases each). V was trimmed by 0 bases and J by 9 bases, leaving 10 bases between them. Germline V gene lookup returns CDR1 SGHRS and CDR2 YFSETQ. CDR3 length: 13 residues. CDR3 nucleotide sequence: TGCGCCAGCAGCTTGGGGATAGGGACTGAGCAGTTCTTC. Encoded protein: CASSLGIGTEQFF.

This clonotype was counted only a few times. The CDR3 sequence is CASSLALAGGELFF. In nucleotides, the CDR3 is TGTGCCAGCAGCTTAGCACTAGCGGGAGGGGAGCTGTTTTTT. The V and J genes are TRBV7-2 and TRBJ2-2; 10 nucleotides agree with TRBD2. V shed 0 bases, J shed 8 bases, and the junction held 0 bases outside the gene matches. Germline-derived CDR1 and CDR2 are SGHTA and FQGNSA. The CDR3 covers 14 residues.

This clonotype was observed a handful of times. V gene TRBV5-4 combines with J gene TRBJ2-1, with D perhaps given as TRBD1 or TRBD2 (5 bases each). Germline V gene lookup returns CDR1 SGHNT and CDR2 YYREEE (reference sequence). V was clipped by 4 bases and J by 3 bases, with 11 bases between them. The CDR3 is 14 residues long. CDR3: CASSPRDGYNEQFF. In DNA, the CDR3 is TGTGCCAGCAGCCCCCGGGACGGCTACAATGAGCAGTTCTTC.

As DNA, the CDR3 is TGTGCCACCAGCTTGACAGGGTTTGAGACCCAGTACTTC. Translated, it gives CATSLTGFETQYF. The chain recombines TRBV15 with TRBJ2-5, with 7 bases lining up with TRBD1. Germline V gene data show CDR1 as LNHNV and CDR2 as YYDKDF (reference sequence). This CDR3 is built from 13 residues. The V and J ends lost 5 bases and 5 bases, in that order; junction bases with no gene match: 5.

In this sample, this clonotype turned up many times. The gene calls are TRBV7-6 and TRBJ2-5, with 13 bases lining up with TRBD2. The CDR3 is made up of 15 amino acids. V gave up 4 bases and J gave up 5 bases; unmatched junction bases: 4. CDR1 and CDR2 (germline): SGHVS, FNYEAQ. The CDR3 DNA is TGTGCCAGCAGCTCTGGACTAGCGGGAGTTGAGACCCAGTACTTC. Amino acid sequence: CASSSGLAGVETQYF.

Only a few counts were recorded for this clonotype. V and J are TRBV29-1 and TRBJ1-1; D gene uncertain. V lost 1 base to trimming and J lost 2 bases, with 8 bases between them. The CDR3 is 13 amino acids. Germline values: CDR1 SQVTM, CDR2 ANQGSEA. Written as DNA, the CDR3 is TGCAGCGTTGAAGTCGGAATAAACACTGAAGCTTTCTTT. Amino acid sequence: CSVEVGINTEAFF.

This clonotype was detected a few times. The chain uses TRBV6-2 or TRBV6-3 and TRBJ2-7; 9 nucleotides match TRBD1. Losses at the gene ends were 4 bases for V and 4 bases for J; bases not matched to a gene: 14. This CDR3 has 17 residues. CDR1 and CDR2 (germline): MNHEY, SVGEGT. The chain's CDR3 is CASSFLPRTGELYEQYF. The CDR3 DNA follows: TGTGCCAGCAGTTTTTTACCCCGGACAGGGGAACTATACGAGCAGTACTTC.

Only a few counts were recorded for this clonotype. The chain carries TRBV6-5 and TRBJ1-1, with a weak D call TRBD1 (5 bases). This CDR3 has 15 amino acids. Germline V gene sequence: CDR1 MNHEY, CDR2 SVGAGI. V dropped 2 bases and J dropped 3 bases, with 13 bases sitting between them. The CDR3 DNA follows: TGTGCCAGCAGTTACGGGGGGAGAAGTTACACTGAAGCTTTCTTT. It translates to CASSYGGRSYTEAFF.

This clonotype turned up a few times. The CDR3 bases are TGCGCCAGCAGCTTCGGGGACAGGGCGAACATTCAGTACTTC. It translates to CASSFGDRANIQYF. The chain has TRBV5-1 and TRBJ2-4; 9 nucleotides align to TRBD1. After removal of 2 bases from V and 7 bases from J, the junction contained 4 bases not matched to a gene. The germline CDR1 and CDR2 sequences are SGHRS and YFSETQ. The CDR3 is 14 residues long.

This clonotype occurred a few times. The V gene is TRBV7-2, the J gene TRBJ2-5; no firm D call. Looked up from germline, CDR1 is SGHTA and CDR2 is FQGNSA. Deletions cut 0 bases from V and 5 bases from J, with 4 bases between. The CDR3 has 12 amino acids. CDR3 coding DNA: TGTGCCAGCAGCTTAGCATCGGAGACCCAGTACTTC. It codes for CASSLASETQYF.

This chain links TRBV30 with TRBJ2-1; D is undetermined. Trimming removed 0 bases at V and 2 bases at J, with 14 bases between. The CDR3 has 16 residues. Per the germline V gene, CDR1 is GTSNPN and CDR2 is SVGIG (reference sequence). The CDR3 loop reads CAWSVGLGGAYNEQFF. The DNA of the CDR3 is TGTGCCTGGAGTGTAGGGCTAGGTGGGGCCTACAATGAGCAGTTCTTC.

The CDR3 here is CASSFRGRSSYEQYF. Here the CDR3 DNA reads TGTGCCAGCAGTTTTCGGGGACGGAGCTCCTACGAGCAGTACTTC. The chain links TRBV27 to TRBJ2-7, with D perhaps being TRBD1 or TRBD2 (5 bases each). The CDR3 covers 15 residues. The germline V and J ends were trimmed by 3 bases and 0 bases, with 12 bases remaining between them. CDR1 is MNHEY, CDR2 SMNVEV, per germline (reference sequence).

This clonotype was detected only a few times. At one boundary the junction diverges from the germline segment, which might be a read error. This sequence joins TRBV12-3 or TRBV12-4 and TRBJ2-1; D call uncertain. The CDR3 has 13 amino acids. The CDR3 DNA follows: TGTGCCAGCAGTTTAAGATCCTTCAATGAGCAGTTCTTC. Translating gives CASSLRSFNEQFF.

The sample holds a few counts of this clonotype. This chain uses TRBV29-1 with TRBJ1-1; D is undetermined. V was cut by 3 bases and J by 10 bases, with 15 bases left in between. Germline lookup yields CDR1 SQVTM and CDR2 ANQGSEA. This CDR3 is 12 amino acids long. CDR3: CSVEVGLYGAFF. The CDR3 DNA sequence: TGCAGCGTTGAGGTGGGATTATATGGAGCTTTCTTT.

The chain couples TRBV5-1 to TRBJ2-1, with D possibly called TRBD1 or TRBD2 (5 bases each). Germline CDR1 and CDR2: SGHRS and YFSETQ. V lost 5 bases and J 6 bases, leaving 12 bases between the germline ends. The CDR3 covers 13 residues. In nucleotides, the CDR3 is TGCGCCAGCAGTTGGGACGGCTCCAATGAGCAGTTCTTC. It yields the protein CASSWDGSNEQFF.

This chain connects TRBV20-1 to TRBJ2-3; the match to TRBD1 covers 7 bases. This CDR3 has 13 amino acids. Germline V gives CDR1 DFQATT, CDR2 SNEGSKA (reference sequence). The CDR3 bases are TGCAGGATAGACAGGGAAAGCACAGATACGCAGTATTTT. Its translation is CRIDRESTDTQYF.

This clonotype was counted between two and nine times. The J gene is TRBJ2-1, the V gene TRBV5-1; D is possibly TRBD2 (6 bases). The germline V gene has CDR1 SGHRS and CDR2 YFSETQ. The V gene lost 1 base and the J gene lost 7 bases, with 9 bases spanning the gap. The CDR3 is made up of 13 amino acids. This CDR3 reads CASSLSGENEQFF. DNA of the CDR3: TGCGCCAGCAGCTTGTCGGGAGAGAATGAGCAGTTCTTC.

There are many counts of this clonotype. The chain uses TRBV24-1 and TRBJ2-5; D is undetermined. The CDR3 loop spans 13 amino acids. Germline CDR1 and CDR2: KGHDR and SFDVKD. Trimming took off 4 bases at V and 5 bases at J, with 10 bases between the two ends. The CDR3 DNA is TGTGCCACCAGTGACAGCTTATTGGAGACCCAGTACTTC. Translating it yields CATSDSLLETQYF.

This clonotype was detected once. The CDR3 DNA reads as TGTGCCAGCAGTTTCCACGGATCCGACTACGAGCAGTACTTC. Translated, it gives CASSFHGSDYEQYF. The J gene is TRBJ2-7, the V gene TRBV27, with unresolved D. The CDR3 sequence is 14 residues long. Germline CDR1 MNHEY, CDR2 SMNVEV (reference sequence). V shed 3 bases and J shed 3 bases, with 12 bases lying between them.

This sequence joins TRBV6-1 and TRBJ1-4; D is unresolved. The CDR3 loop spans 14 amino acids. V was shortened by 7 bases and J by 5 bases, with 14 bases between the two germline ends. Germline V gene lookup returns CDR1 MNHNS and CDR2 SASEGT. CDR3 in DNA: TGTGCCAGCAAGGACCATCTGGTGAATGAAAAACTGTTTTTT. Translated, it gives CASKDHLVNEKLFF.

The gene calls are TRBV7-6 and TRBJ1-3; D ambiguous. The CDR3 spans 16 residues. The germline V gene encodes CDR1 SGHVS and CDR2 FNYEAQ. V lost 1 base, J lost 4 bases, and 14 bases lay in between. This chain's CDR3 is CASSLGTRSGGNTIYF. The CDR3 DNA reads as TGTGCCAGCAGCTTAGGGACCCGATCCGGAGGAAACACCATATATTTT.

This clonotype came up a few times. The rearrangement links TRBV2 to TRBJ2-3; TRBD1 matches at 9 bases. The CDR3 is 14 amino acids. The germline V gene encodes CDR1 SNHLY and CDR2 FYNNEI. Trimming took 10 bases from V and 4 from J; bases not matched to a gene: 9. The CDR3 loop reads CATLGDRVSDTQYF. The DNA of the CDR3 is TGTGCCACCCTCGGGGACAGGGTCTCAGATACGCAGTATTTT.